This T cell receptor beta chain was recovered during a study of cytomegalovirus exposure and HLA in healthy donors. Background on the study: Assignment to the Caucasian-associated ancestry cluster applied to approximately 80% of the approximately 400 genotyped donors. Overall study results and limits: What a later analysis reportedly showed was that an Asian-associated ancestry cluster had fewer N-insertions than the roughly 670-donor mean.

V was pared by 8 bases and J by 5 bases, with 19 bases between. The CDR3 length is 14 residues. Germline V gene data show CDR1 as PRHDT and CDR2 as FYEKMQ (reference sequence). The study ran its PCR with 60 Vbeta and 13 Jbeta primers. The table came from immunoSEQ multiplex PCR; TCRdb's copy has only in-frame clones and leaves some out. The repertoire table contains just under 90,000 clones. About this clone itself: What it recognizes is unknown.

Whereas donors were nominally healthy upon sampling, unrecorded immune exposures were probable. Sequenced: PBMCs. V and J are TRBV13 and TRBJ2-7; tentative D call: TRBD1 (6 bases). This receptor was identified in a girl aged 10-17 years in good health and CMV-seropositive. The CDR3 region is CASAPWAGANEQYF. CDR3 DNA: TGTGCCAGCGCCCCTTGGGCAGGGGCCAACGAGCAGTACTTC.